Each of the 15 T cell receptor beta chains below was sequenced from the same sample in a study of molecular identifiers for immune sequencing clone quantification (dated by TCRdb to 2016 to 2019). The method behind the library was PCR. The reads were generated on a NextSeq 500. TCRdb handled the public reads itself, with Q25 trimming in fastp and clone calling in MiXCR, and kept productive beta chains. Every CDR3 protein is listed once, alongside the most common genes and DNA of its rows. The sample has about 100,000 distinct CDR3 sequences on record, around 30% of them singletons. The top ten constitute approximately 9.8% of the sample. Sequencing input: naive CD8+ T cells from blood, with Jurkat cell RNA spiked in. The cell subset or site label on this specimen signifies: FACS-sorted CD8+CD4-CCR7+CD45RA+ naive T cells. The receptors stem from a human donor in good health. Some libraries in this study had Jurkat cell RNA spiked in.

The sample holds many counts of this clonotype. The rearrangement joins TRBV28 to TRBJ2-7; D gene ambiguous. This CDR3 is 12 amino acids long. The germline CDR1 and CDR2 sequences are MDHEN and SYDVKM. Trimming took 5 bases from V and 1 from J, leaving 6 bases between them. The CDR3 sequence is CASSQPSYEQYF. The CDR3, as DNA: TGTGCCAGCAGTCAACCATCCTACGAGCAGTACTTC.

Ten or more counts support this clonotype. This rearrangement joins TRBV27 to TRBJ1-6, with a tentative D call TRBD1 (6 bases). The CDR3 runs to 15 residues. CDR1 and CDR2 (germline): MNHEY, SMNVEV (reference sequence). Trimming stripped 0 bases from V and 9 bases from J, with 12 bases between. The DNA of the CDR3 is TGTGCCAGCAGTTTATCTGGGCAGGGGTTTTCACCCCTCCACTTT. Amino acid sequence: CASSLSGQGFSPLHF.

The chain links TRBV5-4 to TRBJ1-2; D is unresolved. V lost 4 bases and J 3 bases, leaving 16 bases between the germline ends. CDR3 length: 15 amino acids. From germline, CDR1 is SGHNT and CDR2 YYREEE (reference sequence). The CDR3: CASSPTLPLDYGYTF. CDR3 bases: TGTGCCAGCAGCCCCACTTTACCTTTGGACTATGGCTACACCTTC. The complete variable domain, with remaining parts taken from reference TRBV5-4 and TRBJ1-2, reads ETGVTQSPTHLIKTRGQQVTLRCSSQSGHNTVSWYQQALGQGPQFIFQYYREEENGRGNFPPRFSGLQFPNYSSELNVNALELDDSALYLCASSPTLPLDYGYTFGSGTRLTVV.

This clonotype was seen many times. This chain links TRBV6-2 or TRBV6-3 with TRBJ2-3; tentatively, D is TRBD2 (6 bases). Trimming took off 0 bases at V and 0 bases at J, with 10 bases between the two ends. CDR3 length: 16 amino acids. Germline-derived CDR1 and CDR2 are MNHEY and SVGEGT. In DNA, the CDR3 is TGTGCCAGCAGTTACTCAGTAGCGGATAGCACAGATACGCAGTATTTT. This sequence encodes CASSYSVADSTDTQYF.

The V call is TRBV28, the J call TRBJ2-1; the D is unclear. V lost 3 bases and J 7 bases, leaving 7 bases between the germline ends. In germline, CDR1 is MDHEN, CDR2 SYDVKM. This CDR3 has 12 residues. DNA of the CDR3: TGTGCCAGCAGTTTGGGCTTGAATGAGCAGTTCTTC. Protein sequence: CASSLGLNEQFF.

V and J are TRBV5-6 and TRBJ2-7; D may be TRBD1 (5 bases). The CDR3 runs to 14 residues. Trimming shortened V by 4 bases and J by 2 bases, and 13 bases separated the two germline ends. Germline CDR1 SGHDT, CDR2 YYEEEE. The CDR3 loop reads CASSLLQDPYEQYF. As DNA, the CDR3 is TGTGCCAGCAGCCTCCTACAGGACCCCTACGAGCAGTACTTC.

This clonotype came up a few times. Written as DNA, the CDR3 is TGTGCCAGCAGCCAAGGACAGGGGCTTCGAGAGACCCAGTACTTC. It codes for CASSQGQGLRETQYF. This chain connects TRBV14 to TRBJ2-5; 8 positions agree with TRBD1. The CDR3 contains 15 residues. The V and J ends lost 1 base and 4 bases, in that order; junction bases with no gene match: 5. Looked up from germline, CDR1 is SGHDN and CDR2 is FVKESK.

Details on this clonotype: A much larger clone sits a single nucleotide away, making a read error possible. CDR3 nucleotide sequence: TGTGCCAGCAGCCCACCAGGGGACAGAGTATACAATGAGCAGTTCTTC. Protein: CASSPPGDRVYNEQFF. This chain uses TRBV28 with TRBJ2-1; TRBD1 matches 7 bases. Losses at the gene ends were 6 bases for V and 4 bases for J; bases not matched to a gene: 12. The germline V gene encodes CDR1 MDHEN and CDR2 SYDVKM. The CDR3 sequence is 16 residues long.

The sample holds one count of this clonotype. V is TRBV7-9 and J is TRBJ2-1, with 8 nucleotides matching TRBD2. This CDR3 region has 14 residues. In germline, CDR1 is SEHNR, CDR2 FQNEAQ (reference sequence). V lost 8 bases to trimming and J lost 6 bases; unmatched junction nucleotides: 9. In DNA form, the CDR3 reads TGTGCCAGCCGCGGTAGCGGGATAGTCAATGAGCAGTTCTTC. This gives the protein CASRGSGIVNEQFF.

This clonotype appeared many times. The rearrangement joins TRBV29-1 to TRBJ2-7; D not resolved. CDR1 is SQVTM and CDR2 is ANQGSEA in the germline V gene. The CDR3 consists of 14 residues. Trimming cost V 4 bases and J 4 bases, with 17 bases left between them. DNA of the CDR3: TGCAGCGTTGTTTGGGTAGAGGCGAAGTACGAGCAGTACTTC. It translates to CSVVWVEAKYEQYF.

The chain couples TRBV28 to TRBJ2-7, with D tentatively TRBD1 (5 bases). Trimming left V 6 bases short and J 6 bases short, with 21 bases between. CDR3 length: 15 residues. Germline V gene data show CDR1 as MDHEN and CDR2 as SYDVKM. The CDR3 coding sequence is TGTGCCAGCAGCAGAACTGGGGCTGCAGCGCTCGAGCAGTACTTC. This gives the protein CASSRTGAAALEQYF.

The chain combines TRBV7-9 with TRBJ2-1, with a tentative D call TRBD2 (5 bases). Germline CDR1 reads SEHNR; CDR2 reads FQNEAQ (reference sequence). Trimming stripped 1 base from V and 6 bases from J, with 16 bases between. This CDR3 comprises 16 residues. For the CDR3, the DNA is TGTGCCAGCAGCTTAGGTGGGCTAGGAGGTCTCAATGAGCAGTTCTTC. Protein product: CASSLGGLGGLNEQFF.

This clonotype came up many times. V is TRBV28 and J is TRBJ2-3, with D possibly being TRBD2 (6 bases). The CDR3 length is 13 residues. V was clipped by 8 bases and J by 3 bases, with 12 bases between them. Per the germline V gene, CDR1 is MDHEN and CDR2 is SYDVKM. The DNA of the CDR3 is TGTGCCAGCCATGATGGGAGGACAGATACGCAGTATTTT. Translating gives CASHDGRTDTQYF.

This clonotype was observed a few times. The V and J genes are TRBV7-2 and TRBJ2-7, with TRBD2 identical over 7 bases. Germline CDR1 SGHTA, CDR2 FQGNSA. The CDR3 runs 13 residues. J gave up 10 bases and V 5 bases, and 11 bases lay outside the gene matches. This chain's CDR3 is CASSDSPTSVQYF. The CDR3 nucleotides read TGTGCCAGCAGCGACTCGCCAACTAGCGTACAGTACTTC.

This clonotype was detected only a few times. The CDR3 here is CASSLVAQTYEQYF. The CDR3 region has the DNA TGTGCCAGCAGTTTGGTAGCCCAAACCTACGAGCAGTACTTC. The gene calls are TRBV28 and TRBJ2-7; unclear D gene. The CDR3 is 14 amino acids. The germline V and J ends were trimmed by 3 bases and 2 bases, with 11 bases remaining between them. The germline V gene encodes CDR1 MDHEN and CDR2 SYDVKM.